Listed below are T cell receptor beta chains from one sample, sequenced in a study of T cell responses to AZD1222 COVID-19 vaccine. Assay used: immunoSEQ multiplex PCR; TCRdb lists only in-frame clones, some missing. Here the sample spans 100,000 to 150,000 clones, 87% being singletons. Sequenced here: peripheral blood, sampled on day 0 of AZD1222 vaccination. The receptors shown here come from an adult in good health. The conserved cysteine and the conserved F or W are not part of the CDR3 here.

TRBV5-1,TRBJ2-7,ASSLDGSSYEQY
TRBV9,TRBJ1-4,ASSADRFATNEKLF
TRBV3-1/TRBV3-2,TRBJ1-1,ASSQDLANTEAF
TRBV28,TRBJ1-1,ASSPAGGGLGPGAF
TRBV28,TRBJ2-7,ASRPFLSNEQY
TRBV5-1,TRBJ2-4,ASSPGRGQAKNIQY
TRBV29-1,TRBJ1-2,SVEGGGSGYT
TRBV7-2,TRBJ1-2,ASSLVSQGGNYGYT
TRBV5-1,TRBJ2-7,ASSLGQPSSYEQY
TRBV4-1,TRBJ2-7,ASSHMDRGGYEQY
TRBV7-9,TRBJ2-5,ASSQLAGEIQETQY
TRBV7-9,TRBJ2-1,ASSPAAGFVNEQF
TRBV19,TRBJ1-1,ASRPAEAF
TRBV4-2,TRBJ1-2,ASSQDVSASDYGYT
TRBV3-1/TRBV3-2,TRBJ2-1,ASSQVDRGPYNEQF
TRBV5-1,TRBJ1-5,ASSLGVNQPQH
TRBV4-1,TRBJ1-3,ASSQGRGYENTIY
TRBV5-5,TRBJ1-2,ASSLLRGIGDT
TRBV27,TRBJ2-3,ASSQRRTSGTSTDTQY
TRBV5-6,TRBJ1-4,ASSRPYRIATNEKLF
TRBV3-1/TRBV3-2,TRBJ2-7,ASSQGLLAGVYEQY
TRBV6-5,TRBJ1-1,ASSYSSGQREAF
TRBV6-5,TRBJ1-3,ASQGSGNTIY
TRBV7-9,TRBJ2-2,ASSSWGANTGELF
TRBV11-2,TRBJ2-5,ASSPRQGAETQY
TRBV19,TRBJ1-4,ASSTQATNEKLF
TRBV10-3,TRBJ1-2,AIRPTGSYGYT
TRBV28,TRBJ1-2,ASSSYSGGWGYT
TRBV5-1,TRBJ1-1,ASSLREGQGETEAF
TRBV7-3,TRBJ1-1,ASSSGTGAF
TRBV27,TRBJ1-2,ASSLSNGVYGYT
TRBV24-1,TRBJ1-2,ATRSDSNYGYT
TRBV18,TRBJ1-3,ASSPRSQGDTIY
TRBV5-4,TRBJ1-4,ASSLAGRPGEKLF
TRBV24-1,TRBJ1-1,ATSDSSGRGDPEAF
TRBV7-9,TRBJ1-5,ASSFGGISNQPQH
TRBV5-4,TRBJ1-6,ASSLEKNYNSPLH